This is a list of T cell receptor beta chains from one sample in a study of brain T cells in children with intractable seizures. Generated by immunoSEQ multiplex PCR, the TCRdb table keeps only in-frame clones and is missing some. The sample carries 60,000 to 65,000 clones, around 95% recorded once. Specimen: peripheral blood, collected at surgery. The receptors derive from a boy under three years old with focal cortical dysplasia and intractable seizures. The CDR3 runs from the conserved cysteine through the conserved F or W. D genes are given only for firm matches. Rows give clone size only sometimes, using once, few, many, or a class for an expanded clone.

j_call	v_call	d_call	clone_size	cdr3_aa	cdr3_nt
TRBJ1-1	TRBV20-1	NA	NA	CRPAGGIEAFF	TGCAGACCCGCTGGGGGGATTGAAGCTTTCTTT
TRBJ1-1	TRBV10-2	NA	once	CASSVQGGTEAFF	TGCGCCAGCAGTGTACAGGGTGGCACTGAAGCTTTCTTT
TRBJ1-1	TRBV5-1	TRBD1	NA	CASSYMTGGTEAFF	TGCGCCAGCAGCTATATGACAGGGGGCACTGAAGCTTTCTTT
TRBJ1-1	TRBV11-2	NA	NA	CASSFFGLNTEAFF	TGTGCCAGCAGCTTTTTCGGGCTGAACACTGAAGCTTTCTTT
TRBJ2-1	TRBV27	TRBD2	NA	CASRLGGSSYNEQFF	TGTGCCAGCAGACTCGGGGGGAGCTCCTACAATGAGCAGTTCTTC
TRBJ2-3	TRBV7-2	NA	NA	CASSLASRTTDTQYF	TGTGCCAGCAGCTTAGCGTCGAGGACCACAGATACGCAGTATTTT
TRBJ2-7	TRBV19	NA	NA	CASSSSAYEQYF	TGTGCCAGTAGTTCATCCGCCTACGAGCAGTACTTC
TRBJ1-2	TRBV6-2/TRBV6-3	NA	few	CASSYTPGTNYGYTF	TGTGCCAGCAGTTACACGCCGGGAACTAACTATGGCTACACCTTC
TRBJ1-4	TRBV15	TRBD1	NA	CATSRDGPGQGVEKLFF	TGTGCCACCAGCAGAGATGGTCCGGGACAGGGGGTAGAAAAACTGTTTTTT
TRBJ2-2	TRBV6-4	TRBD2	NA	CASSDKREDTGELFF	TGTGCCAGCAGTGACAAGCGGGAGGACACCGGGGAGCTGTTTTTT
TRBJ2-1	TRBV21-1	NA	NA	CASSGLYNEQFF	TGTGCCAGCTCAGGGCTATACAATGAGCAGTTCTTC
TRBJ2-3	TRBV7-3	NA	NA	CASSSDNTDTQYF	TGTGCCAGCAGCTCTGACAACACAGATACGCAGTATTTT
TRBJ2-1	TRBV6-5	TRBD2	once	CASKAIAGVNNEQFF	TGTGCCAGCAAGGCCATAGCGGGAGTGAACAATGAGCAGTTCTTC
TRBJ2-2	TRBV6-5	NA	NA	CASLRTGELFF	TGTGCCAGCTTACGCACCGGGGAGCTGTTTTTT
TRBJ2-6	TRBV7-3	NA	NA	CASSLIGGSLGGANVLTF	TGTGCCAGCAGCTTAATTGGGGGGAGCTTGGGCGGGGCCAACGTCCTGACTTTC
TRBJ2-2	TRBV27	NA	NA	CASSRGHTGELFF	TGTGCCAGCAGTAGGGGTCACACCGGGGAGCTGTTTTTT
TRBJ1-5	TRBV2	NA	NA	CASSEVQGGSYSNQPQHF	TGTGCCAGCAGTGAAGTTCAGGGAGGGTCTTATAGCAATCAGCCCCAGCATTTT
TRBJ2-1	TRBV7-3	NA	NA	CASSLTGLATYNEQFF	TGTGCCAGCAGCTTAACGGGGCTAGCGACATACAATGAGCAGTTCTTC
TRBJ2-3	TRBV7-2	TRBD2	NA	CASSPRTSGMIDTQYF	TGTGCCAGCAGCCCGCGGACTAGCGGGATGATAGATACGCAGTATTTT
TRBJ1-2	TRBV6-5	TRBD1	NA	CASSRDRGLYGYTF	TGTGCCAGCAGCCGAGACAGGGGGCTGTATGGCTACACCTTC
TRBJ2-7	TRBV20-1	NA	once	CSARILEQYF	TGCAGTGCTAGAATTCTAGAGCAGTACTTC
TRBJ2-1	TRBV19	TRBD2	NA	CASSIGLAGGGNEQFF	TGTGCCAGTAGTATCGGACTAGCGGGAGGCGGAAATGAGCAGTTCTTC
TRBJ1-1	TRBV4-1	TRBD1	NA	CASSQEGQGTEAFF	TGCGCCAGCAGCCAAGAGGGACAGGGGACTGAAGCTTTCTTT
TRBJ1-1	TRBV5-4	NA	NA	CASSLVGRNTEAFF	TGTGCCAGCAGCTTGGTAGGGCGGAACACTGAAGCTTTCTTT
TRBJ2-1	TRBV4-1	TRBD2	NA	CASSPPGAGLGNEQFF	TGCGCCAGCAGCCCCCCGGGTGCAGGACTAGGCAATGAGCAGTTCTTC
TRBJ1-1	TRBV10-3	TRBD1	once	CAISETGTGTTEAFF	TGTGCCATCAGTGAGACCGGGACAGGGACCACTGAAGCTTTCTTT
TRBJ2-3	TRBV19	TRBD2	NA	CASSISLAGAYTQYF	TGTGCCAGTAGTATTAGTCTAGCGGGGGCATATACGCAGTATTTT
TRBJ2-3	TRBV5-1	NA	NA	CASSLIVAATDTQYF	TGCGCCAGCAGCTTGATTGTAGCGGCGACAGATACGCAGTATTTT
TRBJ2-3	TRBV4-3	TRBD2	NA	CASSQGTREAVHTDTQYF	TGCGCCAGCAGCCAAGGTACGCGGGAGGCGGTTCACACAGATACGCAGTATTTT
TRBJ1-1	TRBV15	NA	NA	CATSKRRADTEAFF	TGTGCCACCAGCAAGCGGAGAGCTGACACTGAAGCTTTCTTT
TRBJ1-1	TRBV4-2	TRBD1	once	CASSQRTGGGTEAFF	TGTGCCAGCAGCCAACGGACAGGGGGGGGAACTGAAGCTTTCTTT
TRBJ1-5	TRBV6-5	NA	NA	CASVGQKDQPQHF	TGTGCCAGCGTCGGGCAGAAAGATCAGCCCCAGCATTTT
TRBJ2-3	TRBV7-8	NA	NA	CASSLESFADTQYF	TGTGCCAGCAGCTTAGAAAGTTTCGCAGATACGCAGTATTTT
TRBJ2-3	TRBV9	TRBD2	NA	CASSPRASGDLTDTQYF	TGTGCCAGCAGCCCCCGGGCTAGCGGGGACCTCACAGATACGCAGTATTTT
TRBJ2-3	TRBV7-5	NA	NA	CVRRISLAGSSTDTQYF	TGTGTCAGACGTATCTCTCTAGCGGGTTCTAGCACAGATACGCAGTATTTT
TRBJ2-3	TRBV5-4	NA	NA	CASRDGGRSTDTQYF	TGTGCCAGCAGGGACGGGGGGCGCAGCACAGATACGCAGTATTTT
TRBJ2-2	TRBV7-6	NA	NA	CASRLQGSPGELFF	TGTGCCAGCAGATTGCAGGGAAGTCCCGGGGAGCTGTTTTTT
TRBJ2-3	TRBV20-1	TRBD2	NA	CSASRTSGGLSSGTDTQYF	TGCAGTGCTAGTAGGACTAGCGGGGGGCTCTCTAGTGGCACAGATACGCAGTATTTT
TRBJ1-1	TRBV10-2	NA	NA	CASSDPGGETEAFF	TGCGCCAGCAGTGACCCCGGGGGGGAGACTGAAGCTTTCTTT
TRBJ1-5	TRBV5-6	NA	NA	CASSPAVGNQPQHF	TGTGCCAGCAGCCCGGCTGTAGGCAATCAGCCCCAGCATTTT
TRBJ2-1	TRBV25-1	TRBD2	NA	CASSGPLAGPHNEQFF	TGTGCCAGCAGTGGCCCCCTAGCGGGACCCCACAATGAGCAGTTCTTC
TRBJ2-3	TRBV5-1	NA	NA	CASSWNTGTSTDTQYF	TGCGCCAGCAGCTGGAATACCGGGACTAGCACAGATACGCAGTATTTT
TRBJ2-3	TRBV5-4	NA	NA	CASSLIPASTDTQYF	TGTGCCAGCAGTTTGATCCCCGCGAGCACAGATACGCAGTATTTT
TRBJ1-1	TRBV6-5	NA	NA	CASSQGPEAFF	TGTGCCAGCAGCCAAGGTCCTGAAGCTTTCTTT